Presented here are 5 T cell receptor beta chains from one specimen sequenced in a study of cytomegalovirus exposure and HLA in healthy donors. Data came from immunoSEQ multiplex PCR; TCRdb stores just in-frame clones and leaves some out. In the table there are roughly 300,000 clones, 85% to 90% of which are singletons. Specimen: PBMCs. These receptors came from a woman between 18 and 30 years old in good health and CMV-seronegative.

The chain combines TRBV11-1 with TRBJ2-7; 14 bases agree with TRBD2. CDR1 SGHAT and CDR2 FQDESV come from the germline V gene (reference sequence). The CDR3 is made up of 16 amino acids. V lost 4 bases to trimming and J lost 1 base; unmatched junction nucleotides: 3. The CDR3 here is CASSSGTSGRSYEQYF. The CDR3 DNA sequence: TGTGCCAGCAGCTCCGGGACTAGCGGGAGATCCTACGAGCAGTACTTC.

The CDR3 protein is CAWSPGLAGYEQYF. Here the CDR3 DNA reads TGTGCCTGGAGTCCGGGACTAGCTGGCTACGAGCAGTACTTC. The chain carries TRBV30 and TRBJ2-7; TRBD2 agrees at 9 bases. V was clipped by 2 bases and J by 3 bases; unmatched bases: 5. There are 14 residues in the CDR3. Looked up from germline, CDR1 is GTSNPN and CDR2 is SVGIG (reference sequence).

The rearrangement joins TRBV28 to TRBJ2-7; TRBD2 matches 10 bases. This CDR3 comprises 15 residues. After removal of 2 bases from V and 0 bases from J, the junction contained 1 base not matched to a gene. Germline V gene lookup returns CDR1 MDHEN and CDR2 SYDVKM. DNA of the CDR3: TGTGCCAGCAGTTTAGGGACTAGCGTCTCCTACGAGCAGTACTTC. Translation gives CASSLGTSVSYEQYF.

The CDR3 spells CASSVGKGSTGELFF. CDR3 DNA: TGTGCCAGCAGCGTAGGGAAGGGGTCAACCGGGGAGCTGTTTTTT. The chain combines TRBV9 with TRBJ2-2; D is possibly TRBD1 (5 bases). The CDR3 totals 15 residues. V lost 0 bases to trimming and J lost 5 bases, with 11 bases between them. The germline V gene encodes CDR1 SGDLS and CDR2 YYNGEE.

This sequence joins TRBV19 and TRBJ1-4; possible D gene TRBD1, 6 bases. Trimming removed 3 bases at V and 8 bases at J, with 16 bases between. CDR3 length: 15 amino acids. Germline V lookup: CDR1 LNHDA, CDR2 SQIVND (reference sequence). The CDR3 sequence is CASSIEGGASEKLFF. CDR3 nucleotides: TGTGCCAGTAGTATCGAGGGGGGGGCGAGCGAAAAACTGTTTTTT.